Below are 8 T cell receptor beta chains sequenced from a single sample in a study of blood T cell repertoires in COVID-19. This table comes from immunoSEQ multiplex PCR, and its TCRdb copy is limited to in-frame clones, with some not included. The table has about 200,000 clones, about nine tenths seen once. Sequencing used PBMCs or T cells enriched from blood (not recorded which). Receptors originate from a woman aged 30 to 39 who had recovered from COVID-19.

In regard to this clone: Mismatch with germline at one junction end may stem from a read error. The rearrangement uses TRBV6-2 or TRBV6-3 and TRBJ2-7; 7 nucleotides align to TRBD1. The CDR3 runs 12 residues. Germline CDR1 MNHEY, CDR2 SVGEGT. CDR3 region: CASSYSAAGGDF. In DNA form, the CDR3 reads TGTGCCAGCAGTTACTCGGCGGCAGGGGGAGACTTC.

This rearrangement joins TRBV7-2 to TRBJ2-7, with a weak D call TRBD1 (6 bases). This CDR3 comprises 14 residues. The germline V gene encodes CDR1 SGHTA and CDR2 FQGNSA. Between the trimmed V and J ends, which lost 3 bases and 3 bases, there was a span of 12 bases. The DNA for the CDR3 is TGTGCCAGCAGCTTGGGACAACGGAACTACGAGCAGTACTTC. This gives the protein CASSLGQRNYEQYF.

The chain has TRBV7-9 and TRBJ2-1; perhaps TRBD1 as D (5 bases). From germline, CDR1 is SEHNR and CDR2 FQNEAQ (reference sequence). Trimming pared 5 bases from V and 3 bases from J, leaving 14 bases between. The CDR3 has 15 residues. For the CDR3, the DNA is TGTGCCAGCAGCCCAGGGTCCGCGGACTACAATGAGCAGTTCTTC. Translation gives CASSPGSADYNEQFF.

The chain carries TRBV5-1 and TRBJ1-5; D call uncertain. Trimming left V 1 base short and J 5 bases short, with 10 bases between. Germline V gene sequence: CDR1 SGHRS, CDR2 YFSETQ. CDR3 length: 14 amino acids. Here the CDR3 reads CASSLLPSDQPQHF. CDR3 DNA sequence: TGCGCCAGCAGCTTGTTGCCATCGGATCAGCCCCAGCATTTT.

The chain carries TRBV6-5 and TRBJ1-6; 9 nucleotides match TRBD1. V was pared by 8 bases and J by 4 bases, with 6 bases of the junction left unmatched. Germline V gives CDR1 MNHEY, CDR2 SVGAGI. This CDR3 region has 15 residues. The CDR3 DNA reads as TGTGCCAGCTTTGGGACAGGGAAATATAATTCACCCCTCCACTTT. Protein: CASFGTGKYNSPLHF.

This chain links TRBV28 with TRBJ2-1, with TRBD2 as a possible D gene (5 bases). This CDR3 is 12 amino acids long. The V gene lost 7 bases and the J gene lost 9 bases, with 13 bases spanning the gap. Germline lookup yields CDR1 MDHEN and CDR2 SYDVKM. Here the CDR3 DNA reads TGTGCCAGCACCTCGGGGAGCGGTGAGCAGTTCTTC. It encodes CASTSGSGEQFF.

The gene calls are TRBV2 and TRBJ2-1; D possibly corresponds to TRBD2 (6 bases). The V end lost 3 bases, the J end lost 7 bases, and 10 bases lay between the germline ends. The CDR3 consists of 13 residues. Germline CDR1 reads SNHLY; CDR2 reads FYNNEI. In DNA, the CDR3 is TGTGCCAGCAGTGAGGGCCGGGAGAATGAGCAGTTCTTC. Its protein is CASSEGRENEQFF.

V is TRBV7-2 and J is TRBJ1-4; a weak D match, TRBD1 (5 bases). With 5 bases removed from V and 0 bases from J, the gap between germline ends came to 10 bases. Looked up from germline, CDR1 is SGHTA and CDR2 is FQGNSA. CDR3 length: 15 amino acids. CDR3 sequence: CASSVRQTTNEKLFF. Written as DNA, the CDR3 is TGTGCCAGCAGCGTAAGACAGACAACTAATGAAAAACTGTTTTTT.